One sample yielded the 27 T cell receptor beta chains listed below, sequenced in a study of regulatory T cells in long-lasting Graves disease (dated by TCRdb to about 2021). The sample's time point label, in plain terms: newly diagnosed GD, antithyroid drugs for less than 3 months. For both TCR sequencing and RNA sequencing, RNA was extracted from PBMCs in TRIzol. Preparation of the library involved multiplex PCR. Data came from an Illumina HiSeq 4000. TCR beta libraries were built with iRepertoire HTBI primers and Arm-PCR amplification of CDR3 regions. TCRdb trimmed public reads at Q25 via fastp, called clones via MiXCR and kept in-frame beta chains. One record per CDR3 amino acid sequence lists the most common genes and DNA. Across this sample there are roughly 440,000 distinct CDR3 sequences, with about 15% seen only once. Under 30% of the sample comes from the top ten. These data are also associated with another study on T cells in Graves' hyperthyroidism and ophthalmopathy.

The sequencing here drew on peripheral blood mononuclear cells (PBMCs), taken at new diagnosis, from a patient treated with antithyroid drugs. Every receptor here comes from a woman under 30 with Graves disease. Donor details come from another sample of the same person, matched by shared clones.

This clonotype was detected only a few times. The chain uses TRBV28 and TRBJ2-5, with TRBD2 matching over 10 bases. Trimming at V came to 5 bases and at J to 2 bases, leaving 2 bases not matched to a gene. CDR1 and CDR2 (germline): MDHEN, SYDVKM. This CDR3 has 14 amino acids. The CDR3 protein is CASSRSGGQETQYF. The CDR3 DNA is TGTGCCAGCAGTCGTAGCGGGGGGCAAGAGACCCAGTACTTC.

V gene TRBV4-1 combines with J gene TRBJ2-2; 8 bases match TRBD2. The length of the CDR3 is 17 residues. The junction had 8 bases not matched to a gene; V was cut back by 1 base and J by 4 bases. Germline CDR1 and CDR2: MGHRA and YSYEKL. DNA of the CDR3: TGCGCCAGCAGCCAAGGCTTCGGACTAGCCTTCACCGGGGAGCTGTTTTTT. This gives the protein CASSQGFGLAFTGELFF.

The sample holds a few counts of this clonotype. The chain links TRBV5-4 to TRBJ2-1; D is possibly TRBD2 (5 bases). The V and J ends lost 1 base and 9 bases respectively, with 20 bases between them. This CDR3 has 16 amino acids. Germline CDR1 and CDR2: SGHNT and YYREEE (reference sequence). The chain's CDR3 is CASSLLLGPIGVEQFF. The CDR3 bases are TGTGCCAGCAGCTTGCTTCTAGGACCCATCGGGGTTGAGCAGTTCTTC.

Turning to this clonotype: A much more abundant neighbour one base away suggests this may be a read error. The chain recombines TRBV6-2 or TRBV6-3 with TRBJ2-1; tentatively, D is TRBD1 or TRBD2 (5 bases each). CDR3 size: 16 residues. From germline, CDR1 is MNHEY and CDR2 SVGEGT. The CDR3 here is CASSYEAGSSYNEKFF. DNA for the CDR3: TGTGCCAGCAGTTACGAAGCAGGGAGCTCCTACAATGAGAAGTTCTTC.

This clonotype was counted between two and nine times. CDR3 protein: CASSFGDSDRRNTGELFF. The CDR3 nucleotides are TGCGCCAGCAGCTTCGGAGACTCGGACAGGAGGAACACCGGGGAGCTGTTTTTT. The chain employs TRBV5-1 and TRBJ2-2; 7 nucleotides align to TRBD1. Trimming cost V 2 bases and J 1 base; bases outside gene matches: 11. The CDR3 has 18 residues. CDR1 is SGHRS and CDR2 is YFSETQ in the germline V gene.

On this clonotype: A much larger clone lies one base from this, so it may be a read error. The chain carries TRBV2 and TRBJ1-5, with D possibly being TRBD1 (6 bases). Germline CDR1 is SNHLY and CDR2 is FYNNEI. The length of the CDR3 is 15 residues. V lost 8 bases and J 0 bases, leaving 14 bases between the germline ends. The CDR3 DNA sequence: TGTGCCAGCGGACACCCAGGGGATAGCAATCAGCCCCAGCATTTT. Protein product: CASGHPGDSNQPQHF.

This clonotype appeared a few times. The chain links TRBV5-6 to TRBJ2-7, with unresolved D. In germline, CDR1 is SGHDT, CDR2 YYEEEE. The CDR3 extends over 13 amino acids. Trimming cost V 2 bases and J 6 bases, with 12 bases left between them. CDR3 sequence (DNA): TGTGCCAGCAGCTTACGGCCTTTATCCGAGCAGTACTTC. It yields the protein CASSLRPLSEQYF.

The chain carries TRBV29-1 and TRBJ2-1; no definite D call. The CDR3 extends over 12 amino acids. Germline CDR1 SQVTM, CDR2 ANQGSEA. V was clipped by 4 bases and J by 4 bases, with 8 bases between them. The CDR3 nucleotides are TGCAGCGTTGTTCCAGATTACAATGAGCAGTTCTTC. This sequence encodes CSVVPDYNEQFF.

This clonotype was picked up many times. J is TRBJ2-1 and V is TRBV6-1; 9 bases fit TRBD2. The CDR3 has 14 residues. Germline assignment: CDR1 MNHNS and CDR2 SASEGT. The V segment lost 5 bases and the J segment 7 bases; nucleotides outside the gene matches: 6. CDR3 loop: CASSHRRGGNEQFF. The DNA for the CDR3 is TGTGCCAGCAGTCACAGGCGGGGGGGTAATGAGCAGTTCTTC.

The chain is built from TRBV6-2 or TRBV6-3 and TRBJ2-3; 7 bases fit TRBD2. The CDR3 has 14 amino acids. The V gene end was trimmed by 2 bases and the J gene end by 3 bases; junction bases not matched to a gene: 2. Germline V lookup: CDR1 MNHEY, CDR2 SVGEGT. The DNA of the CDR3 is TGTGCCAGCAGTTACCGGCGGGAGACAGATACGCAGTATTTT. Translating it yields CASSYRRETDTQYF.

V usage is TRBV6-5 and J usage is TRBJ1-2, with unresolved D. The CDR3 is made up of 13 amino acids. The germline V gene has CDR1 MNHEY and CDR2 SVGAGI. V lost 2 bases and J lost 1, with 5 bases in between. The DNA for the CDR3 is TGTGCCAGCAGTTACAGGGTTAACTATGGCTACACCTTC. It codes for CASSYRVNYGYTF.

This clonotype was observed at least ten times. V and J are TRBV7-2 and TRBJ2-1; D unclear. The germline V gene encodes CDR1 SGHTA and CDR2 FQGNSA. Trimming shortened V by 5 bases and J by 0 bases, and 8 bases separated the two germline ends. This CDR3 is built from 14 residues. The CDR3 region has the DNA TGTGCCAGCAGCAGCACCAACTCCTACAATGAGCAGTTCTTC. This translates into CASSSTNSYNEQFF. The whole variable domain, remainder taken from reference TRBV7-2 and TRBJ2-1, is GAGVSQSPSNKVTEKGKDVELRCDPISGHTALYWYRQSLGQGLEFLIYFQGNSAPDKSGLPSDRFSAERTGGSVSTLTIQRTQQEDSAVYLCASSSTNSYNEQFFGPGTRLTVL.

To note about this clonotype: Being one base from a much bigger clone, this may be a read error. The chain recombines TRBV12-3 or TRBV12-4 with TRBJ2-5; TRBD2 agrees at 11 bases. The J call may be in error: the DNA end matches TRBJ2-1 better. This CDR3 spans 15 amino acids. The CDR3 loop is CASGLSGRALNEQFF. The CDR3 DNA sequence: TGTGCCAGCGGTCTTAGCGGGAGGGCCCTCAATGAGCAGTTCTTC.

The chain couples TRBV7-9 to TRBJ2-5, with 13 nucleotides matching TRBD2. With V trimmed by 3 bases and J by 1 base, 11 bases remained unmatched. Germline V gives CDR1 SEHNR, CDR2 FQNEAQ (reference sequence). CDR3 length: 19 amino acids. In nucleotides, the CDR3 is TGTGCCAGCAGCTTCCATAAGCTCGGGACTAGCGGGATCCAAGAGACCCAGTACTTC. This translates into CASSFHKLGTSGIQETQYF.

This clonotype was seen repeatedly, ten times or more. The rearrangement uses TRBV5-5 and TRBJ2-2, with 12 bases fitting TRBD1. CDR3 length equals 17 residues. Germline assignment: CDR1 SGHKS and CDR2 YYEKEE (reference sequence). With V trimmed by 5 bases and J by 2 bases, 7 bases remained unmatched. In nucleotides, the CDR3 is TGTGCCAGCAGTCGCCGGGACAGGGGGCTTAACACCGGGGAGCTGTTTTTT. This sequence encodes CASSRRDRGLNTGELFF.

The gene calls are TRBV4-1 and TRBJ2-5; D is unclear. The CDR3 has 17 amino acids. Trimming cost V 1 base and J 4 bases, with 19 bases left between them. CDR1 is MGHRA, CDR2 YSYEKL, per germline. CDR3 DNA: TGCGCCAGCAGCCAAGTTGGTGGAAACCCATTCATAGAGACCCAGTACTTC. This encodes CASSQVGGNPFIETQYF.

This clonotype occurred many times. The chain recombines TRBV5-6 with TRBJ2-1; TRBD1 or TRBD2 may be the D gene (5 bases each). Trimming took off 0 bases at V and 0 bases at J, with 10 bases between the two ends. This CDR3 contains 16 residues. The V gene's germline CDR1 is SGHDT and CDR2 YYEEEE. CDR3 bases: TGTGCCAGCAGCTTGGATGAGGGGAGCTCCTACAATGAGCAGTTCTTC. Amino acid sequence: CASSLDEGSSYNEQFF.

V gene TRBV7-6 combines with J gene TRBJ2-7; D possibly matches TRBD1 or TRBD2 (6 bases each). In germline, CDR1 is SGHVS, CDR2 FNYEAQ. This CDR3 spans 16 amino acids. V was clipped by 5 bases and J by 5 bases, with 22 bases between them. CDR3 DNA sequence: TGTGCCAGCAGCCCCCAGTGGGGTAGGGGGGACCACGAGCAGTACTTC. This encodes CASSPQWGRGDHEQYF.

This clonotype came up many times. The V gene is TRBV7-9, the J gene TRBJ1-2; possibly TRBD1 for D (5 bases). The CDR3 is made up of 15 amino acids. Germline V gives CDR1 SEHNR, CDR2 FQNEAQ (reference sequence). Trimming removed 6 bases from V and 0 bases from J, with 14 bases in between. The CDR3 DNA is TGTGCCAGCAGACCAGACCAGGGATCTAACTATGGCTACACCTTC. Residues: CASRPDQGSNYGYTF.

This clonotype occurred many times. The rearrangement uses TRBV12-3 or TRBV12-4 and TRBJ2-5; D is undetermined. There are 13 residues in the CDR3. V shed 3 bases and J shed 5 bases, with 10 bases lying between them. DNA for the CDR3: TGTGCCAGCAGTTTTGGAGCAAGGGAGACCCAGTACTTC. This codes for CASSFGARETQYF.

This clonotype has at least ten counts. V gene TRBV20-1 combines with J gene TRBJ2-7; TRBD1 or TRBD2 may be the D gene (5 bases each). Trimming took 6 bases from V and 3 from J, leaving 21 bases between them. This CDR3 has 15 amino acids. Germline V gene lookup returns CDR1 DFQATT and CDR2 SNEGSKA (reference sequence). The CDR3 sequence is CSARDAANSNYEQYF. CDR3 sequence (DNA): TGCAGTGCCAGGGACGCAGCCAATTCTAACTACGAGCAGTACTTC.

This clonotype was recorded at least ten times. The chain combines TRBV7-9 with TRBJ1-5, with 7 bases lining up with TRBD1. The CDR3 runs to 12 residues. V shed 5 bases, J shed 5 bases, and the junction held 0 bases outside the gene matches. In germline, CDR1 is SEHNR, CDR2 FQNEAQ (reference sequence). The CDR3 coding sequence is TGTGCCAGCAGCGGGACAGATCAGCCCCAGCATTTT. This codes for CASSGTDQPQHF.

The V call is TRBV2, the J call TRBJ1-2; D not resolved. Germline CDR1 SNHLY, CDR2 FYNNEI. V lost 8 bases and J 7 bases, leaving 17 bases between the germline ends. CDR3 length equals 13 residues. CDR3 DNA sequence: TGTGCCAGCCTGACCCCCCCCGGGGTTGGCTACACCTTC. Protein: CASLTPPGVGYTF.

J is TRBJ2-5 and V is TRBV20-1; D gene ambiguous. V shed 6 bases and J shed 7 bases, with 21 bases lying between them. The CDR3 is 14 amino acids. The V gene's germline CDR1 is DFQATT and CDR2 SNEGSKA (reference sequence). CDR3 coding DNA: TGCAGTGCCCTGACGTCGGGCTCGGATGGGACCCAGTACTTC. Translating it yields CSALTSGSDGTQYF.

This clonotype was found many times. The chain carries TRBV6-1 and TRBJ1-1; the match to TRBD1 covers 7 bases. In germline, CDR1 is MNHNS, CDR2 SASEGT. This CDR3 spans 14 amino acids. V shed 6 bases, J shed 11 bases, and the junction held 15 bases outside the gene matches. CDR3: CASSGLQGTRGAFF. The DNA of the CDR3 is TGTGCCAGCAGCGGATTACAGGGGACCCGTGGGGCTTTCTTT.

This clonotype has ten or more counts. The V and J genes are TRBV3-1 and TRBJ2-3; D tentatively fits TRBD1 or TRBD2 (5 bases each). Germline V gene sequence: CDR1 LGHDT, CDR2 YNNKEL (reference sequence). Trimming pared 0 bases from V and 0 bases from J, leaving 10 bases between. This CDR3 has 16 residues. CDR3 protein: CASSQDRGGSTDTQYF. The CDR3 DNA follows: TGTGCCAGCAGCCAAGATCGGGGCGGGAGCACAGATACGCAGTATTTT.

This clonotype turned up a few times. This rearrangement joins TRBV12-3 or TRBV12-4 to TRBJ2-7, with TRBD1 matching 8 bases. There are 14 residues in the CDR3. With 6 bases clipped from V and 3 bases from J, the junction kept 7 bases outside the gene matches. The CDR3: CASRSQDRDYEQYF. CDR3 bases: TGTGCCAGCAGATCCCAGGACAGGGACTACGAGCAGTACTTC.